This T cell receptor (beta chain) was documented in a study of cytomegalovirus exposure and HLA in healthy donors. Study-level findings and limits: For TCR beta chains, V- and J-gene trimming was later linked to a missense DCLRE1C variant.

This clone has more than one count but fewer than ten. Its target is not known. V was shortened by 11 bases and J by 2 bases, with 19 bases between the two germline ends. In germline, CDR1 is ENHRY, CDR2 SYGVKD. The CDR3 is made up of 14 amino acids. The PCR contained 60 Vbeta and 13 Jbeta primers. In the authors' workflow: Among the unique TCR beta chains that a later analysis counted, about 81 million in all, 9.5 million to 12 million were shared. Profiling relied on immunoSEQ multiplex PCR, and the TCRdb table lists in-frame clones only, not all of them. The DNA gave D and trimming, while V, J and clone size come from that table. The repertoire has 100,000 to 150,000 clones, 73% of them found once; the top ten carry 4% to 5.5%.

This TCR was sampled from a man in his sixties in good health and CMV-seropositive. The rearrangement joins TRBV10-3 to TRBJ2-7; a possible D gene is TRBD1 (6 bases). Sequencing was carried out using PBMCs. As DNA, the CDR3 is TGTGCCTCATCCCCTGACAGGAACCCCTACGAGCAGTACTTC. It codes for CASSPDRNPYEQYF.